This T cell receptor beta chain derives from a study of chronic HIV infection and antiretroviral therapy (dated by TCRdb to the mid-2010s). This clonotype was detected ten times or more. Its specific antigen is unknown. Base qualities are not provided; no much larger clone lies one nucleotide away. The library was built by means of 5' RACE. The run used an Illumina MiSeq. In-frame beta chains were kept once TCRdb had trimmed the public reads at Q25 with fastp and called clones with MiXCR. Duplicate CDR3 protein sequences are folded into a single record with the most common DNA and genes. Here the sample has 30,000 or so distinct CDR3 sequences; about 9.7% occur a single time. In total, the top ten clones hold under 3% of the sample. The CDR3 contains 15 residues, cysteine and phenylalanine counted. Only CDR3 DNA remains: 45 bases, in frame from the first base. The V end loses 11 bases and the J end loses 6 bases, and a stretch of 23 bases separates them. According to the germline V gene, CDR1 reads SNHLY and CDR2 reads FYNNEI.

Sequenced: peripheral blood. The source of this sequence is an adult who had HIV and had not received antiretroviral therapy, or was an uninfected healthy control (not recorded which). This receptor chain uses TRBV2 and TRBJ2-1; the D region is possibly TRBD1 or TRBD2, each matching across 5 bases. CDR3 region: CAGKAWDLRGNEQFF. The DNA sequence reads TGTGCCGGTAAAGCGTGGGACCTCCGGGGCAATGAGCAGTTCTTC. Outside the CDR3, residues come from the reference TRBV2 and TRBJ2-1 proteins, so the full variable domain is: EPEVTQTPSHQVTQMGQEVILRCVPISNHLYFYWYRQILGQKVEFLVSFYNNEISEKSEIFDDQFSVERPDGSNFTLKIRSTKLEDSAMYFCAGKAWDLRGNEQFFGPGTRLTVL.